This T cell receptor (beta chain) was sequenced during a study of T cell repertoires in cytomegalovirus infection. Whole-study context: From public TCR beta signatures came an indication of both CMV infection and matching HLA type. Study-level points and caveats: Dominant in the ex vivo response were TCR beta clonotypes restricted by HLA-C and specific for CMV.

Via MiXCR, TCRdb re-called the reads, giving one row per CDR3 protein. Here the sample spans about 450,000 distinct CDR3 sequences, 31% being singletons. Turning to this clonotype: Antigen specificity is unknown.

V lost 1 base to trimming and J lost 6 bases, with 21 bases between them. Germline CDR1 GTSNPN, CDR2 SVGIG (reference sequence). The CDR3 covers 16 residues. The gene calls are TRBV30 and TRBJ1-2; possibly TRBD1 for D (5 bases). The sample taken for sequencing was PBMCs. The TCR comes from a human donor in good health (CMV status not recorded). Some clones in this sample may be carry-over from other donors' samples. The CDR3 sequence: CAWSGQDTPRPNGYTF. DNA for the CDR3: TGTGCCTGGAGTGGTCAGGACACCCCGCGACCAAATGGCTACACCTTC.